This T cell receptor beta chain was identified in a study of CD8 T cells in ankylosing spondylitis. Germline lookup yields CDR1 SEHNR and CDR2 FQNEAQ (reference sequence). The CDR3 spans 16 residues. Trimming shortened V by 1 base and J by 0 bases, and 12 bases separated the two germline ends. In TCRdb, the 5' RACE reads were re-called with MiXCR into one record per CDR3 protein. The sample carries more than 110,000 distinct CDR3 sequences, 6.5% to 8.5% recorded once. This sequence was found in a male donor with ankylosing spondylitis. The chain joins TRBV7-9 to TRBJ1-1, with a possible D match to TRBD1 (5 bases). The specimen sequenced was synovial fluid, either unsorted or a sorted T cell fraction (not recorded which). The CDR3 DNA reads TGTGCCAGCAGCTTAGGGGGCCCAAACCTGAACACTGAAGCTTTCTTT. Protein: CASSLGGPNLNTEAFF.